This TCR beta chain originates from a study of Ad26.COV2.S vaccination and SARS-CoV-2 variants. Treatment here: some 19 received Ad26.COV2.S at low or high dose, single or two shots; about 5 received placebo; per-sample allocation not given. On day 63 after the first injection, vaccine and placebo recipients gave samples. Some clones are missing from TCRdb's copy, which holds only in-frame ones; the method was immunoSEQ multiplex PCR. Here the sample spans some 290,000 clones, about 85% being singletons. The specimen was peripheral blood, collected in a trial of Ad26.COV2.S vaccine versus placebo. The receptor was isolated from a person aged 18-60 years who received the Ad26.COV2.S COVID-19 vaccine or a placebo.

The CDR3 region is CASNRGMNTEAFF. CDR3 in DNA: TGTGCCAGCAATAGAGGGATGAACACTGAAGCTTTCTTT. The chain has TRBV6-5 and TRBJ1-1, with D unclear. Germline V CDR1 and CDR2: MNHEY, SVGAGI. V dropped 7 bases and J dropped 0 bases, with 9 bases sitting between them. The CDR3 length is 13 residues.